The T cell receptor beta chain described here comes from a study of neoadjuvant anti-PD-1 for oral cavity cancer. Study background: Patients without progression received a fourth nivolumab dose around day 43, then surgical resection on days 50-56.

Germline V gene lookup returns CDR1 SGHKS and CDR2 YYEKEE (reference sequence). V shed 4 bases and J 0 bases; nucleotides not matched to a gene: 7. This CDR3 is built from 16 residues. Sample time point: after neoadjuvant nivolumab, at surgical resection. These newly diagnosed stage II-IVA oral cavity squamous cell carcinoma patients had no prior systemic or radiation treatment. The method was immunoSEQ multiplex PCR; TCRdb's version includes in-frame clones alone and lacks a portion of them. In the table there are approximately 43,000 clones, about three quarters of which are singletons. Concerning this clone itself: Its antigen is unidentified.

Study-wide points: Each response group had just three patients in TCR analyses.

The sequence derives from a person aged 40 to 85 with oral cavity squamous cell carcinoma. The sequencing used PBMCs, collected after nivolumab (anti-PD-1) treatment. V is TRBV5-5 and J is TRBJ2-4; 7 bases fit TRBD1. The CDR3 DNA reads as TGTGCCAGCAGCCTAGGGACAGACGCAGCCAAAAACATTCAGTACTTC. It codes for CASSLGTDAAKNIQYF.